This T cell receptor (beta chain) was identified in a study of shared clonotypes between healthy human individuals. As for this clone: The antigen is not known.

Donation came from healthy HIV-negative adults that had no recent acute infections or vaccinations. The input for sorted-subset replicate PCRs was approximately 200 ng DNA, 25,000 to 35,000 T cell genomes. Profiling relied on immunoSEQ multiplex PCR, and the TCRdb table lists in-frame clones only, not all of them. Among around 1,100,000 clones listed, around three quarters were seen once. Study findings and constraints: Shared clonotypes across all four donors exceeded non-shared ones in generation probability.

The clonotype was recovered from a man between 18 and 29 years old in good health. Some clones in this sample may be carry-over from other donors' samples. Sequencing was performed on memory CD4+ T cells from PBMCs. Subset reported: CD45RA-negative fraction.

CDR3 loop: CASSQDRTSSGEQYF. CDR3 DNA: TGCGCCAGCAGCCAAGATCGGACTAGTTCGGGCGAGCAGTACTTC. This chain links TRBV4-3 with TRBJ2-7, with 7 bases aligning to TRBD2. After removal of 0 bases from V and 6 bases from J, the junction contained 8 bases not matched to a gene. The CDR3 is 15 residues long. Germline V gene sequence: CDR1 LGHNA, CDR2 YSLEER.